The 10 T cell receptor beta chains presented below share a single source sample, sequenced in a study of persistence of HIV-infected CD4 T cells. The libraries were made with immunoSEQ version 4 in survey mode. Profiling relied on immunoSEQ multiplex PCR, and the TCRdb table lists in-frame clones only, not all of them. This table holds around 28,000 clones, almost 85% found once. Stimulation used approximately 9.5 ug/mL lysate from CMV-infected fibroblasts. Memory cells lacking CD40L and CD69 with high CD45RO were sorted. Their recognized antigens are unknown. The material sequenced was CD4+ T cells sorted from PBMCs after roughly 17-hour stimulation, taken from a patient who received antiretroviral therapy. These receptors were taken from an adult man with HIV who was CMV-seropositive.

The chain links TRBV5-1 to TRBJ2-7; 7 bases line up with TRBD1. V trimming: 4 bases; J trimming: 2 bases; junction bases outside the gene matches: 9. This CDR3 region has 15 residues. Germline loops: CDR1 SGHRS, CDR2 YFSETQ. The CDR3 here is CASSQPETGTYEQYF. DNA for the CDR3: TGCGCCAGCAGCCAGCCTGAGACAGGGACCTACGAGCAGTACTTC.

In this sample, this clone turned up once. This rearrangement joins TRBV28 to TRBJ2-6; D is perhaps TRBD1 (6 bases). Trimming cost V 3 bases and J 5 bases, with 8 bases left between them. The CDR3 extends over 14 amino acids. The germline CDR1 and CDR2 sequences are MDHEN and SYDVKM. DNA of the CDR3: TGTGCCAGCAGTTTTGGGGGCAGGGCCAACGTCCTGACTTTC. Translated, it gives CASSFGGRANVLTF.

The gene calls are TRBV19 and TRBJ2-2; possibly TRBD2 for D (6 bases). The germline CDR1 and CDR2 sequences are LNHDA and SQIVND (reference sequence). Trimming stripped 6 bases from V and 1 base from J, with 9 bases between. This CDR3 region has 14 residues. The CDR3 region has the DNA TGTGCCAGTAGCCTAGCGTGGAACACCGGGGAGCTGTTTTTT. The encoded protein is CASSLAWNTGELFF.

The table lists this clone with a count of one. The chain links TRBV9 to TRBJ2-7; 10 nucleotides line up with TRBD2. Germline V lookup: CDR1 SGDLS, CDR2 YYNGEE. The CDR3 has 15 amino acids. V dropped 3 bases and J dropped 4; count of bases not matched to a gene: 7. Here the CDR3 reads CASSATLAGAYEQYF. DNA for the CDR3: TGTGCCAGCAGCGCAACCCTAGCGGGGGCTTACGAGCAGTACTTC.

The chain combines TRBV19 with TRBJ2-3, with 9 nucleotides matching TRBD2. The CDR3 has 17 amino acids. Germline V gene sequence: CDR1 LNHDA, CDR2 SQIVND (reference sequence). V gave up 4 bases and J gave up 2 bases; unmatched junction bases: 10. CDR3 protein: CASSTYLSGGPTDTQYF. DNA for the CDR3: TGTGCCAGTAGTACCTATCTGAGCGGGGGGCCCACAGATACGCAGTATTTT.

In its sample, this clone was seen once. The J gene is TRBJ1-2, the V gene TRBV7-3; 7 nucleotides align to TRBD1. Germline loops: CDR1 SGHTA, CDR2 FQGTGA. Germline trimming cut 3 bases from V and 5 bases from J; bases unmatched to any gene: 9. CDR3 length: 15 residues. The CDR3: CASSLTGSAMYGYTF. As DNA, the CDR3 is TGTGCCAGCAGCTTGACAGGGTCGGCCATGTATGGCTACACCTTC.

This sequence joins TRBV7-6 and TRBJ2-7, with D possibly TRBD1 on 6 matching bases. The CDR3 runs to 16 residues. Germline V gene sequence: CDR1 SGHVS, CDR2 FNYEAQ. With 4 bases removed from V and 0 bases from J, the gap between germline ends came to 16 bases. The CDR3 reads CASSSGDRLSSYEQYF. In nucleotides, the CDR3 is TGTGCCAGCAGCTCCGGAGACAGGTTGAGCTCCTACGAGCAGTACTTC. Full variable domain (remainder filled in from reference TRBV7-6 and TRBJ2-7): GAGVSQSPRYKVTKRGQDVALRCDPISGHVSLYWYRQALGQGPEFLTYFNYEAQQDKSGLPNDRFSAERPEGSISTLTIQRTEQRDSAMYRCASSSGDRLSSYEQYFGPGTRLTVT.

The V gene is TRBV24-1, the J gene TRBJ2-3; D not resolved. The CDR3 has 12 residues. Germline values: CDR1 KGHDR, CDR2 SFDVKD. Between the trimmed V and J ends, which lost 1 base and 5 bases, there was a span of 3 bases. CDR3 bases: TGTGCCACCAGTGATTTTGGAGATACGCAGTATTTT. It specifies CATSDFGDTQYF.

The chain couples TRBV24-1 to TRBJ2-5; no firm D call. The CDR3 is 15 amino acids. CDR1 is KGHDR, CDR2 SFDVKD, per germline. Deletions cut 5 bases from V and 0 bases from J, with 12 bases between. DNA for the CDR3: TGTGCCACCAGTGGTGGGAACACGTACCAAGAGACCCAGTACTTC. This codes for CATSGGNTYQETQYF.

The gene calls are TRBV7-2 and TRBJ1-5; D is undetermined. Germline CDR1 SGHTA, CDR2 FQGNSA. V lost 1 base to trimming and J lost 2 bases, with 15 bases between them. The length of the CDR3 is 17 residues. The CDR3 DNA follows: TGTGCCAGCAGCTTAGGAGGTACGCGGTCGGGCAATCAGCCCCAGCATTTT. Protein sequence: CASSLGGTRSGNQPQHF.